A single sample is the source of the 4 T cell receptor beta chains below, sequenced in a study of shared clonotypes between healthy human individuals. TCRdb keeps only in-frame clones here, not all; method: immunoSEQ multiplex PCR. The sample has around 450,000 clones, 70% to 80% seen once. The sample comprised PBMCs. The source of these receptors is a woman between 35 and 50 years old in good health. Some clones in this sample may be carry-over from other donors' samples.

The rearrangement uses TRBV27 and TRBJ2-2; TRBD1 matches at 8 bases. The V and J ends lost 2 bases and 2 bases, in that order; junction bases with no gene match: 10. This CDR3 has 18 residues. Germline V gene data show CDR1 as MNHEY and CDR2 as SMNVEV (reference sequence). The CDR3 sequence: CASSLKAGGARNTGELFF. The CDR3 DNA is TGTGCCAGCAGTTTAAAGGCAGGGGGCGCCCGTAACACCGGGGAGCTGTTTTTT.

The CDR3 protein is CASSIGLPAGSRLGTDTQYF. The CDR3 DNA reads TGTGCCAGTAGTATAGGGTTGCCGGCGGGATCCCGTCTAGGCACAGATACGCAGTATTTT. The V gene is TRBV19, the J gene TRBJ2-3, with a weak D call TRBD2 (6 bases). Germline CDR1 is LNHDA and CDR2 is SQIVND (reference sequence). The V end lost 1 base, the J end lost 1 base, and 24 bases lay between the germline ends. CDR3 length: 20 residues.

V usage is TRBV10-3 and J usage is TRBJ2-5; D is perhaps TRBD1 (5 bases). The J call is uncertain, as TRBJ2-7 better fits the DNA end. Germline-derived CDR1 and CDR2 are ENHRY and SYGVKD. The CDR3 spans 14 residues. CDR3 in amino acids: CAISAGQGTGEQYF. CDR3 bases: TGTGCCATCAGTGCGGGCCAGGGAACTGGCGAGCAGTACTTC.

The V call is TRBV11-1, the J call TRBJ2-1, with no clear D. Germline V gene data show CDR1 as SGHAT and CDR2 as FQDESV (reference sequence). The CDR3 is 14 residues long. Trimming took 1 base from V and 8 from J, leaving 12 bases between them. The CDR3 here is CASSLGFSRDEQFF. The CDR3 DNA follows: TGTGCCAGCAGCTTAGGTTTTAGTAGGGATGAGCAGTTCTTC.